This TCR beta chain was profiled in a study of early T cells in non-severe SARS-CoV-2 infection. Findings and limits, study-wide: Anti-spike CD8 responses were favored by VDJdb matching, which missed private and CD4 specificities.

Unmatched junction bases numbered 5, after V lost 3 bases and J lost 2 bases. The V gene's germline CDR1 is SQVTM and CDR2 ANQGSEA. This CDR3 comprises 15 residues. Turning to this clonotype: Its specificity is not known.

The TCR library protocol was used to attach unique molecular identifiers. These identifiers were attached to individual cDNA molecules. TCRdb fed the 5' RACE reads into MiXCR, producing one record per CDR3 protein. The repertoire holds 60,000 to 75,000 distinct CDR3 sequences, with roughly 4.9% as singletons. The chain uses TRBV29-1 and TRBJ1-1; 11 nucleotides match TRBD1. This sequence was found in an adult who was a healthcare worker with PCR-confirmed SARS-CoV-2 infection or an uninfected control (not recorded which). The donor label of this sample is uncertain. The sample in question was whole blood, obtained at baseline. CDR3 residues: CSVDKRTGGNTEAFF. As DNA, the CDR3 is TGCAGCGTTGATAAACGGACAGGGGGCAACACTGAAGCTTTCTTT.